The 18 T cell receptor beta chains below were found in one sample sequenced in a study of T cell repertoires in cytomegalovirus infection. TCRdb reanalysed the reads using MiXCR and keeps one entry per CDR3 protein. The sample holds hundreds of thousands of distinct CDR3 sequences; more than 8% are singletons and the top ten take approximately 4.7%. Input material: PBMCs. The receptor source for this set is a human donor in good health (CMV status not recorded). Some clones in this sample may be carry-over from other donors' samples.

This clonotype was seen only a few times. This sequence joins TRBV7-6 and TRBJ1-4, with a weak D call TRBD1 (6 bases). Germline V gives CDR1 SGHVS, CDR2 FNYEAQ. The V end lost 1 base, the J end lost 4 bases, and 13 bases lay between the germline ends. The CDR3 is made up of 16 amino acids. CDR3 residues: CASSLGSGANNEKLFF. DNA of the CDR3: TGTGCCAGCAGCTTAGGTTCGGGGGCTAATAATGAAAAACTGTTTTTT.

The chain is built from TRBV9 and TRBJ2-2, with D perhaps matching TRBD2 (5 bases). From germline, CDR1 is SGDLS and CDR2 YYNGEE. Trimming left V 2 bases short and J 1 base short, with 15 bases between. This CDR3 has 17 amino acids. The CDR3 here is CASSVRRSRENTGELFF. The CDR3 nucleotides read TGTGCCAGCAGCGTCCGCCGAAGCCGGGAGAACACCGGGGAGCTGTTTTTT.

This clonotype was found many times. The rearrangement joins TRBV7-8 to TRBJ2-2; D gene ambiguous. CDR3 size: 13 residues. CDR1 and CDR2 (germline): SGHVS, FQNEAQ. V was pared by 7 bases and J by 4 bases, with 10 bases between. The CDR3 nucleotides are TGTGCCAGCAATCGAGGTAGCACCGGGGAGCTGTTTTTT. As protein: CASNRGSTGELFF.

This sequence joins TRBV11-2 and TRBJ1-3; D unresolved. V lost 5 bases and J 7 bases, leaving 9 bases between the germline ends. Germline CDR1 reads SGHAT; CDR2 reads FQNNGV. The CDR3 contains 12 residues. CDR3 sequence: CASSQTRNTIYF. Written as DNA, the CDR3 is TGTGCCAGCAGCCAAACACGGAACACCATATATTTT.

This clonotype came up many times. The V and J genes are TRBV7-2 and TRBJ1-5, with 7 bases lining up with TRBD1. CDR1 and CDR2 (germline): SGHTA, FQGNSA. J lost 6 bases, V lost 5 bases, and 4 bases had no gene match. This CDR3 is built from 13 residues. For the CDR3, the DNA is TGTGCCAGCAGCGCCTGGACAGGTCAGCCCCAGCATTTT. This codes for CASSAWTGQPQHF.

The chain carries TRBV7-6 and TRBJ1-1; no clear D gene. This CDR3 is built from 15 residues. The germline gives CDR1 SGHVS, CDR2 FNYEAQ. The germline V and J ends were trimmed by 3 bases and 2 bases, with 13 bases remaining between them. The CDR3 nucleotides are TGTGCCAGCAGCTTTTTAGGCAGCCTTAACACTGAAGCTTTCTTT. It yields the protein CASSFLGSLNTEAFF. Filled out from reference TRBV7-6 and TRBJ1-1, the complete variable domain reads GAGVSQSPRYKVTKRGQDVALRCDPISGHVSLYWYRQALGQGPEFLTYFNYEAQQDKSGLPNDRFSAERPEGSISTLTIQRTEQRDSAMYRCASSFLGSLNTEAFFGQGTRLTVV.

This clonotype was seen a handful of times. CDR3 residues: CATSDFPGLAGGDGKNIQYF. Written as DNA, the CDR3 is TGTGCCACCAGTGATTTCCCGGGACTAGCGGGAGGGGACGGCAAAAACATTCAGTACTTC. The chain has TRBV24-1 and TRBJ2-4, with 16 positions matching TRBD2. In germline, CDR1 is KGHDR, CDR2 SFDVKD. This CDR3 region has 20 residues. The V and J ends lost 1 base and 3 bases, in that order; junction bases with no gene match: 8.

The CDR3: CASSLADGYEQYF. The CDR3 bases are TGTGCCAGCAGCTTAGCGGACGGCTACGAGCAGTACTTC. The chain has TRBV7-6 and TRBJ2-7; D remains ambiguous. The CDR3 totals 13 residues. Trimming took off 0 bases at V and 3 bases at J, with 6 bases between the two ends. Germline values: CDR1 SGHVS, CDR2 FNYEAQ.

This clonotype has a handful of counts. The chain carries TRBV7-2 and TRBJ2-1; D may match TRBD1 or TRBD2 (5 bases each). The V end lost 6 bases, the J end lost 5 bases, and 17 bases lay between the germline ends. CDR3 length: 15 amino acids. Germline CDR1 SGHTA, CDR2 FQGNSA. DNA for the CDR3: TGTGCCAGCAGGACTGACCCCGGGACCAACAATGAGCAGTTCTTC. Residues: CASRTDPGTNNEQFF. Looking up the rest from reference TRBV7-2 and TRBJ2-1 gives the full variable domain: GAGVSQSPSNKVTEKGKDVELRCDPISGHTALYWYRQSLGQGLEFLIYFQGNSAPDKSGLPSDRFSAERTGGSVSTLTIQRTQQEDSAVYLCASRTDPGTNNEQFFGPGTRLTVL.

This clonotype has at least ten counts. The chain joins TRBV7-2 to TRBJ1-1; D gene unclear. This CDR3 region has 13 residues. CDR1 is SGHTA, CDR2 FQGNSA, per germline. V shed 1 base and J shed 8 bases, with 11 bases lying between them. CDR3 amino acids: CASSLGEVREAFF. The CDR3 coding sequence is TGTGCCAGCAGCTTAGGGGAGGTCAGGGAAGCTTTCTTT.

This clonotype was picked up a small number of times. The chain uses TRBV12-3 or TRBV12-4 and TRBJ2-7; TRBD2 agrees at 9 bases. Trimming removed 4 bases from V and 5 bases from J; junction bases left unmatched: 3. The CDR3 totals 13 residues. CDR3 sequence (DNA): TGTGCCAGCAGTTGGCGGGAGGGCAACGAGCAGTACTTC. Its protein product is CASSWREGNEQYF.

This clonotype has a handful of counts. This chain connects TRBV12-3 or TRBV12-4 to TRBJ2-2, with a weak D call TRBD1 (5 bases). The CDR3 is 14 residues long. The V end lost 3 bases, the J end lost 8 bases, and 13 bases lay between the germline ends. The CDR3 loop is CASSFTGRAGELFF. CDR3 nucleotides: TGTGCCAGCAGTTTCACTGGCAGGGCGGGGGAGCTGTTTTTT.

This clonotype was detected many times. The CDR3 region is CASSLGDRGPYEQYF. The CDR3 DNA is TGTGCCAGCAGCTTAGGGGACAGGGGCCCCTACGAGCAGTACTTC. The chain is built from TRBV7-8 and TRBJ2-7; 10 bases fit TRBD1. V shed 1 base, J shed 2 bases, and the junction held 2 bases outside the gene matches. Germline loops: CDR1 SGHVS, CDR2 FQNEAQ. The CDR3 totals 15 residues.

The genes are TRBV4-2 and TRBJ1-6; D is possibly TRBD1 (6 bases). Germline lookup yields CDR1 LGHNA and CDR2 YNFKEQ. Trimming removed 4 bases from V and 2 bases from J, with 18 bases in between. The length of the CDR3 is 18 residues. The CDR3 reads CASSPLTGSRTYNSPLHF. DNA of the CDR3: TGTGCCAGCAGCCCGCTCACAGGGTCCAGGACCTATAATTCACCCCTCCACTTT.

V and J are TRBV20-1 and TRBJ1-1; D is ambiguous. The length of the CDR3 is 14 residues. V was clipped by 7 bases and J by 1 base, with 16 bases between them. CDR1 is DFQATT, CDR2 SNEGSKA, per germline (reference sequence). This chain's CDR3 is CSVTPGRGNTEAFF. DNA for the CDR3: TGCAGTGTCACCCCCGGCCGGGGGAACACTGAAGCTTTCTTT.

This clonotype was counted ten times or more. The V call is TRBV5-8, the J call TRBJ2-5; TRBD1 matches 9 bases. This CDR3 is 16 amino acids long. J lost 5 bases, V lost 4 bases, and 12 bases had no gene match. CDR1 and CDR2 from the germline V gene are SGHTS and YDEGEE. The CDR3 is CASSTPYRGLGETQYF. For the CDR3, the DNA is TGTGCCAGCAGCACCCCTTACAGGGGGCTGGGGGAGACCCAGTACTTC.

The rearrangement joins TRBV7-9 to TRBJ1-4; TRBD1 matches at 7 bases. V lost 2 bases to trimming and J lost 4 bases; unmatched junction nucleotides: 1. The CDR3 loop spans 14 amino acids. Germline assignment: CDR1 SEHNR and CDR2 FQNEAQ (reference sequence). The CDR3, as DNA: TGTGCCAGCAGCTTAAGGGACAGTAATGAAAAACTGTTTTTT. This codes for CASSLRDSNEKLFF.

This clonotype has at least ten counts. The chain combines TRBV7-3 with TRBJ2-2; the match to TRBD2 covers 9 bases. This CDR3 region has 15 residues. V was pared by 6 bases and J by 4 bases, with 6 bases of the junction left unmatched. Germline CDR1 is SGHTA and CDR2 is FQGTGA. The CDR3 sequence: CASSPGLASTGELFF. Written as DNA, the CDR3 is TGTGCCAGCAGTCCGGGACTAGCCAGCACCGGGGAGCTGTTTTTT.